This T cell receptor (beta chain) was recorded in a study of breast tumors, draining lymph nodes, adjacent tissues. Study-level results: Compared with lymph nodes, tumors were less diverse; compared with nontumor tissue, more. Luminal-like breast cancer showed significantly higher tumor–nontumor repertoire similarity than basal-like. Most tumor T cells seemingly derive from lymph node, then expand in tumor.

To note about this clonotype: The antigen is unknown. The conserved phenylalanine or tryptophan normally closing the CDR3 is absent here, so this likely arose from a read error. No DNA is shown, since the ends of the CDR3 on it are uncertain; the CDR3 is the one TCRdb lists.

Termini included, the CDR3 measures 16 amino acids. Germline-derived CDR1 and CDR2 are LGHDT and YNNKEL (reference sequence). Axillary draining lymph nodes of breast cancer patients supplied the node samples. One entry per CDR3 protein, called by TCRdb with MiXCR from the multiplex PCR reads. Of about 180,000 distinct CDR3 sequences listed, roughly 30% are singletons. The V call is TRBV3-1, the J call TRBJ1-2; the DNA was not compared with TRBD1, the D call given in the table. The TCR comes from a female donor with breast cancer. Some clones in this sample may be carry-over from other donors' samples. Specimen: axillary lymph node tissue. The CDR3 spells CASSPDSYRIGPGNTL.